A single TCR beta chain is shown here with its context. This sample was included in a study of cytomegalovirus exposure and HLA in healthy donors. V lost 8 bases to trimming and J lost 0 bases, with 9 bases between them. Germline-derived CDR1 and CDR2 are MNHEY and SMNVEV (reference sequence). The CDR3 runs 13 residues. Researchers ran the PCR with 60 Vbeta and 13 Jbeta primers. Generated by immunoSEQ multiplex PCR, the TCRdb table keeps only in-frame clones and is missing some. The sample has about 93,000 clones; around four fifths are singletons. The sequenced material came from PBMCs. The TCR was taken from a boy aged 5-17 years in good health and CMV-seronegative. The chain links TRBV27 to TRBJ2-3, with D possibly being TRBD1 (6 bases). As DNA, the CDR3 is TGTGCCAGCGGGACACGAAGCACAGATACGCAGTATTTT. Translated: CASGTRSTDTQYF.